The 19 T cell receptor beta chains below all came from one sample that was sequenced in a study of cytomegalovirus exposure and HLA in healthy donors. The PCR was carried out with 60 Vbeta primers and 13 Jbeta primers. Profiled with immunoSEQ multiplex PCR; TCRdb holds only in-frame clones, not every one. Of 160,000 or so clones detected, around 88% appear once; the ten largest clones hold 0.75% to 0.95%. Sequenced: PBMCs. All receptors derive from a woman under 40 in good health and CMV-seronegative.

The V gene is TRBV7-2, the J gene TRBJ1-2; D perhaps matches TRBD1 (6 bases). Trimming left V 5 bases short and J 5 bases short, with 12 bases between. CDR1 is SGHTA and CDR2 is FQGNSA in the germline V gene. The CDR3 has 13 amino acids. The CDR3 here is CASSRVQGYGYTF. The CDR3 nucleotides are TGTGCCAGCAGCCGCGTCCAGGGGTATGGCTACACCTTC. The entire variable domain, with the rest obtained from reference TRBV7-2 and TRBJ1-2, is as follows: GAGVSQSPSNKVTEKGKDVELRCDPISGHTALYWYRQSLGQGLEFLIYFQGNSAPDKSGLPSDRFSAERTGGSVSTLTIQRTQQEDSAVYLCASSRVQGYGYTFGSGTRLTVV.

A note on this clone: As the CDR3 is not closed by the conserved phenylalanine or tryptophan, this likely results from a read error. The chain has TRBV6-1 and TRBJ2-7; D gene unclear. Trimming shortened V by 5 bases and J by 0 bases, and 11 bases separated the two germline ends. The CDR3 is 14 residues long. The V gene's germline CDR1 is MNHNS and CDR2 SASEGT. CDR3 protein: CASSPRTDSYEQYL. The DNA of the CDR3 is TGTGCCAGCAGTCCCCGGACGGACTCCTACGAGCAGTACCTC.

CDR3 sequence (DNA): TGTGCCAGCTCATCGGGACAGGGGGCTCTGAACACTGAAGCTTTCTTT. Translation: CASSSGQGALNTEAFF. This chain links TRBV18 with TRBJ1-1, with 12 bases that match TRBD1. The germline V gene encodes CDR1 KGHSH and CDR2 LQKENI. CDR3 length: 16 residues. V lost 5 bases to trimming and J lost 0 bases; unmatched junction nucleotides: 4.

The V call is TRBV29-1, the J call TRBJ1-6, with TRBD1 identical over 9 bases. J gave up 6 bases and V 6 bases, and 3 bases lay outside the gene matches. This CDR3 region has 13 residues. CDR1 and CDR2 from the germline V gene are SQVTM and ANQGSEA. CDR3 DNA: TGCAGCGTGGGGACAGGGCTTAATTCACCCCTCCACTTT. This sequence encodes CSVGTGLNSPLHF.

This clone was detected once. The J gene is TRBJ1-5, the V gene TRBV19, with a possible D match to TRBD1 (5 bases). Per the germline V gene, CDR1 is LNHDA and CDR2 is SQIVND (reference sequence). This CDR3 is built from 15 residues. Trimming took 4 bases from V and 4 from J, leaving 14 bases between them. The CDR3 nucleotides read TGTGCCAGTAGTAAAATCGACAGCCTGAATCAGCCCCAGCATTTT. It is translated as CASSKIDSLNQPQHF. The variable domain in full, completed from reference TRBV19 and TRBJ1-5, reads DGGITQSPKYLFRKEGQNVTLSCEQNLNHDAMYWYRQDPGQGLRLIYYSQIVNDFQKGDIAEGYSVSREKKESFPLTVTSAQKNPTAFYLCASSKIDSLNQPQHFGDGTRLSIL.

This CDR3 is CASRLGTGQNTEAFF. CDR3 nucleotide sequence: TGTGCCAGCAGGCTTGGGACAGGGCAGAACACTGAAGCTTTCTTT. The V gene is TRBV6-5, the J gene TRBJ1-1, with TRBD1 matching 9 bases. There are 15 residues in the CDR3. Trimming took 6 bases from V and 1 from J; bases not matched to a gene: 6. Per the germline V gene, CDR1 is MNHEY and CDR2 is SVGAGI.

This chain uses TRBV5-1 with TRBJ2-5; TRBD1 agrees at 12 bases. With the DNA end fitting TRBJ2-7 better, the J assignment may be wrong. Germline V gene data show CDR1 as SGHRS and CDR2 as YFSETQ. CDR3 length: 17 amino acids. The CDR3 DNA is TGCGCCAGCAGCCTGGGACAGGGGGCGGTTAGGTCCTACGAGCAGTACTTC. It is translated as CASSLGQGAVRSYEQYF.

The chain has TRBV29-1 and TRBJ2-5; D not certain. The V and J ends lost 0 bases and 9 bases respectively, with 5 bases between them. The CDR3 has 10 residues. Germline-derived CDR1 and CDR2 are SQVTM and ANQGSEA. CDR3 DNA sequence: TGCAGCGTTGAAGATTCTGCCCAGTACTTC. This sequence encodes CSVEDSAQYF.

This chain links TRBV6-5 with TRBJ1-5, with TRBD1 matching over 7 bases. Germline CDR1 and CDR2: MNHEY and SVGAGI. The V and J ends lost 6 bases and 5 bases, in that order; junction bases with no gene match: 4. This CDR3 has 13 residues. The CDR3 loop is CASSRQGDQPQHF. CDR3 DNA: TGTGCCAGCAGCCGACAGGGAGATCAGCCCCAGCATTTT.

This rearrangement joins TRBV6-5 to TRBJ1-1, with D possibly matching TRBD1 (5 bases). The germline V and J ends were trimmed by 2 bases and 3 bases, with 10 bases remaining between them. The CDR3 has 14 amino acids. CDR1 MNHEY and CDR2 SVGAGI come from the germline V gene. This chain's CDR3 is CASSYRGRDTEAFF. The CDR3 coding sequence is TGTGCCAGCAGTTACAGGGGCAGGGACACTGAAGCTTTCTTT.

This clone appeared once. CDR3 sequence reads: CASSLSNAGEQFF. For the CDR3, the DNA is TGTGCCAGCAGTTTATCGAACGCGGGGGAGCAGTTCTTC. J is TRBJ2-1 and V is TRBV27, with a weak D call TRBD2 (6 bases). Trimming pared 0 bases from V and 10 bases from J, leaving 10 bases between. Germline V gene data show CDR1 as MNHEY and CDR2 as SMNVEV (reference sequence). This CDR3 has 13 residues.

The chain uses TRBV9 and TRBJ1-3; D is ambiguous. CDR3 size: 16 residues. V was trimmed by 0 bases and J by 4 bases, leaving 14 bases between them. Germline V gene lookup returns CDR1 SGDLS and CDR2 YYNGEE. The CDR3 sequence is CASSVDGRREGNTIYF. The CDR3 nucleotides read TGTGCCAGCAGCGTAGATGGACGGCGGGAAGGAAACACCATATATTTT.

The chain carries TRBV13 and TRBJ2-5; TRBD1 matches at 7 bases. Trimming at V came to 5 bases and at J to 5 bases, leaving 17 bases not matched to a gene. The CDR3 runs to 17 residues. Germline V gene sequence: CDR1 PRHDT, CDR2 FYEKMQ (reference sequence). In DNA form, the CDR3 reads TGTGCCAGCAGCGGCAGATCTGGGACAGCCGGCCGGGAGACCCAGTACTTC. As protein: CASSGRSGTAGRETQYF.

This rearrangement joins TRBV25-1 to TRBJ1-4, with a tentative D call TRBD1 (6 bases). CDR3 length: 13 amino acids. The V gene's germline CDR1 is MGHDK and CDR2 SYGVNS. V was clipped by 5 bases and J by 7 bases, with 11 bases between them. CDR3: CASSQGGIEKLFF. CDR3 in DNA: TGTGCCAGCAGTCAAGGGGGTATTGAAAAACTGTTTTTT.

The CDR3 bases are TGTGCCAGCAGCTTGGCAGGGGCGAACGAGCAGTACTTC. It codes for CASSLAGANEQYF. This chain joins TRBV5-6 and TRBJ2-7, with D possibly being TRBD1 (6 bases). Germline V gives CDR1 SGHDT, CDR2 YYEEEE. The CDR3 runs 13 residues. Trimming took 0 bases from V and 5 from J, leaving 9 bases between them.

This sequence joins TRBV28 and TRBJ2-4; D is possibly TRBD2 (5 bases). V was cut by 4 bases and J by 2 bases, with 15 bases left in between. The germline gives CDR1 MDHEN, CDR2 SYDVKM. The CDR3 runs to 16 residues. The CDR3: CASSSTGRGTKNIQYF. In nucleotides, the CDR3 is TGTGCCAGCAGTTCCACGGGCCGGGGAACCAAAAACATTCAGTACTTC.

The CDR3 nucleotides read TGTGCCAGCAGTCCATTGACAGGGGGCATTAGCTACACCTTC. It encodes CASSPLTGGISYTF. The rearrangement uses TRBV27 and TRBJ1-2; 10 bases align to TRBD1. The junction had 9 bases not matched to a gene; V was cut back by 5 bases and J by 9 bases. CDR1 and CDR2 (germline): MNHEY, SMNVEV (reference sequence). The CDR3 is 14 amino acids.

The gene calls are TRBV7-2 and TRBJ1-1; no reliable D call. The CDR3 is 13 amino acids. Germline V gives CDR1 SGHTA, CDR2 FQGNSA. The V end was cut by 2 bases, the J end by 0 bases, with 4 bases between. The CDR3 loop is CASSLTVNTEAFF. CDR3 DNA: TGTGCCAGCAGCTTAACGGTGAACACTGAAGCTTTCTTT. Combining the CDR3 with reference TRBV7-2 and TRBJ1-1 gives the whole variable domain GAGVSQSPSNKVTEKGKDVELRCDPISGHTALYWYRQSLGQGLEFLIYFQGNSAPDKSGLPSDRFSAERTGGSVSTLTIQRTQQEDSAVYLCASSLTVNTEAFFGQGTRLTVV.

The chain combines TRBV19 with TRBJ1-5, with a possible D match to TRBD1 (6 bases). CDR1 LNHDA and CDR2 SQIVND come from the germline V gene (reference sequence). The CDR3 is 13 residues long. Trimming took 8 bases from V and 0 from J, leaving 8 bases between them. The CDR3 DNA reads as TGTGCCAGTCGGACAGTTAGCAATCAGCCCCAGCATTTT. As protein: CASRTVSNQPQHF.